This T cell receptor (beta chain) comes out of a study of T cell repertoires in aging, cancer and after chemotherapy. TRB rearrangements spanning V, D and J were amplified using mixed TRB-A/B primers. TCRdb reprocessed the multiplex PCR reads with MiXCR, giving one entry per CDR3 protein. The top ten hold 30% to 45% of the sample, which has about 1,700 distinct CDR3 sequences, around two fifths seen once. TCR beta rearrangements were amplified from peripheral blood genomic DNA. This CDR3 region has 15 residues. The V gene end was trimmed by 5 bases and the J gene end by 6 bases; junction bases not matched to a gene: 8.

This rearrangement joins TRBV12-3 or TRBV12-4 to TRBJ1-5, with TRBD1 matching 9 bases. The TCR comes from a human donor with a solid tumor. Sequenced material: blood. CDR3 DNA sequence: TGTGCCAGCAGTGACCGGGACAGGGAGGCTCAGCCCCAGCATTTT. The encoded protein is CASSDRDREAQPQHF.